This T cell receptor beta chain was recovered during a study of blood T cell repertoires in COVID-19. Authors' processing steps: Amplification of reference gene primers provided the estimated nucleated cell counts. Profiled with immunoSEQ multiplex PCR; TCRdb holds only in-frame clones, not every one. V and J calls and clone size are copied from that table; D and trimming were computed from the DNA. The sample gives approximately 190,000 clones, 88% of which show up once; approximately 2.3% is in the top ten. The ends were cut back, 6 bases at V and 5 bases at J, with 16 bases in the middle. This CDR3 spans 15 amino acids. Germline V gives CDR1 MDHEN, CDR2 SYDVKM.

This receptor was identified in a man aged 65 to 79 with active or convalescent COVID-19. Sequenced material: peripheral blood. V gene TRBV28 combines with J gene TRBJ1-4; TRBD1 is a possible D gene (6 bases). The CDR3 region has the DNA TGTGCCAGCAGCTTAAGGGGGATGTTAAATGAAAAACTGTTTTTT. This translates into CASSLRGMLNEKLFF.